Listed below are T cell receptor beta chains from one sample, sequenced in a study of T cells in Graves' hyperthyroidism and ophthalmopathy. In TCRdb, the multiplex PCR reads were re-called with MiXCR into one record per CDR3 protein. The sample comprises 130,000 or so distinct CDR3 sequences, roughly a fifth of which are singletons, and around 69% rests with the top ten. The sample was blood. The receptors derive from a woman aged 45-65 years with Graves' hyperthyroidism that later progressed to Graves' ophthalmopathy. Both conserved end residues are part of each CDR3. Fields, in order: clone size, V gene, J gene, D gene, CDR3 protein, CDR3 DNA. D genes are given only for firm matches. Clone sizes are given selectively: once, few, many, or a class where the clone is expanded.

clone_size: few
v_call: TRBV7-6
j_call: TRBJ2-7
d_call: -
cdr3_aa: CASGLRASHEQYF
cdr3_nt: TGTGCCAGCGGCCTCAGGGCATCCCACGAGCAGTACTTC

clone_size: -
v_call: TRBV20-1
j_call: TRBJ2-1
d_call: TRBD2
cdr3_aa: CSARVGGGPEQFF
cdr3_nt: TGCAGTGCTAGAGTCGGCGGGGGGCCTGAGCAGTTCTTC

clone_size: -
v_call: TRBV27
j_call: TRBJ2-2
d_call: -
cdr3_aa: CASRTGAGELFF
cdr3_nt: TGTGCCAGCAGGACTGGGGCCGGGGAGCTGTTTTTT

clone_size: many
v_call: TRBV28
j_call: TRBJ2-7
d_call: -
cdr3_aa: CATKDSPSYEQYF
cdr3_nt: TGTGCCACCAAAGACAGCCCATCCTACGAGCAGTACTTC

clone_size: -
v_call: TRBV6-2/TRBV6-3
j_call: TRBJ2-1
d_call: TRBD1
cdr3_aa: CASRQGLGGQFF
cdr3_nt: TGTGCCAGCAGACAGGGGTTGGGTGGGCAGTTCTTC

clone_size: -
v_call: TRBV28
j_call: TRBJ2-3
d_call: -
cdr3_aa: CASSPKDTQYF
cdr3_nt: TGTGCCAGCAGTCCCAAGGATACGCAGTATTTT

clone_size: many
v_call: TRBV12-3/TRBV12-4
j_call: TRBJ2-3
d_call: TRBD1
cdr3_aa: CASSFGSGGQGRADTQYF
cdr3_nt: TGTGCCAGCAGTTTCGGATCCGGGGGACAGGGGAGAGCAGATACGCAGTATTTT

clone_size: few
v_call: TRBV24-1
j_call: TRBJ2-2
d_call: -
cdr3_aa: CATSDRVPRGPYGELFF
cdr3_nt: TGTGCCACCAGTGATCGTGTCCCTCGTGGGCCCTACGGGGAGCTGTTTTTT

clone_size: -
v_call: TRBV28
j_call: TRBJ1-2
d_call: -
cdr3_aa: CASSHPGVDYGYTF
cdr3_nt: TGTGCCAGCAGTCACCCCGGGGTTGACTATGGCTACACCTTC

clone_size: many
v_call: TRBV2
j_call: TRBJ2-3
d_call: -
cdr3_aa: CASSDPSTDTQYF
cdr3_nt: TGTGCCAGCAGTGACCCCTCCACAGATACGCAGTATTTT

clone_size: once
v_call: TRBV6-1
j_call: TRBJ2-7
d_call: TRBD1
cdr3_aa: CASSEGWTGYEQYF
cdr3_nt: TGTGCCAGCAGTGAAGGATGGACAGGGTACGAGCAGTACTTC

clone_size: -
v_call: TRBV9
j_call: TRBJ2-7
d_call: -
cdr3_aa: CASSVGWDNTYEQYF
cdr3_nt: TGTGCCAGCAGCGTAGGGTGGGACAACACCTACGAGCAGTACTTC

clone_size: many
v_call: TRBV20-1
j_call: TRBJ2-1
d_call: -
cdr3_aa: CSAVRGEGYNEQFF
cdr3_nt: TGCAGTGCCGTAAGGGGGGAGGGCTACAATGAGCAGTTCTTC

clone_size: -
v_call: TRBV5-4
j_call: TRBJ2-7
d_call: -
cdr3_aa: CASSPSPGTLAYEQYF
cdr3_nt: TGTGCCAGCAGCCCGAGCCCCGGGACGCTCGCCTACGAGCAGTACTTC

clone_size: many
v_call: TRBV5-6
j_call: TRBJ2-6
d_call: -
cdr3_aa: CASSYQSSGANVLTF
cdr3_nt: TGTGCCAGCAGCTATCAGAGCTCTGGGGCCAACGTCCTGACTTTC

clone_size: few
v_call: TRBV29-1
j_call: TRBJ2-1
d_call: TRBD2
cdr3_aa: CSVGGGRAGYNEQFF
cdr3_nt: TGCAGCGTTGGAGGCGGGAGGGCCGGCTACAATGAGCAGTTCTTC

clone_size: few
v_call: TRBV20-1
j_call: TRBJ2-1
d_call: TRBD2
cdr3_aa: CSARLKGLAGGAPYNEQFF
cdr3_nt: TGCAGTGCTAGACTAAAGGGACTAGCGGGTGGGGCCCCCTACAATGAGCAGTTCTTC

clone_size: many
v_call: TRBV20-1
j_call: TRBJ2-1
d_call: TRBD2
cdr3_aa: CSASLAGGSSYNEQFF
cdr3_nt: TGCAGTGCTAGCCTAGCGGGAGGGAGCTCCTACAATGAGCAGTTCTTC

clone_size: -
v_call: TRBV2
j_call: TRBJ2-3
d_call: TRBD1
cdr3_aa: CASSSPDRGDTQYF
cdr3_nt: TGTGCCAGCAGCTCGCCGGACAGGGGTGATACGCAGTATTTT

clone_size: few
v_call: TRBV29-1
j_call: TRBJ2-7
d_call: -
cdr3_aa: CSVEGDTYEQYF
cdr3_nt: TGCAGCGTTGAAGGAGACACCTACGAGCAGTACTTC

clone_size: -
v_call: TRBV3-1
j_call: TRBJ1-1
d_call: TRBD1
cdr3_aa: CASSQGMYRGRTDTEAFF
cdr3_nt: TGTGCCAGCAGCCAAGGGATGTACAGGGGGCGGACGGACACTGAAGCTTTCTTT

clone_size: once
v_call: TRBV2
j_call: TRBJ1-4
d_call: -
cdr3_aa: CASTYRRVGEKLFF
cdr3_nt: TGTGCCAGCACGTACAGGCGGGTCGGAGAAAAACTGTTTTTT

clone_size: -
v_call: TRBV6-2/TRBV6-3
j_call: TRBJ2-1
d_call: -
cdr3_aa: CASSYYYPTYNEQFF
cdr3_nt: TGTGCCAGCAGTTACTACTACCCTACCTACAATGAGCAGTTCTTC

clone_size: -
v_call: TRBV20-1
j_call: TRBJ2-7
d_call: -
cdr3_aa: CSAQPQRTGHGYEQYF
cdr3_nt: TGCAGTGCCCAGCCTCAAAGGACGGGCCATGGCTACGAGCAGTACTTC

clone_size: -
v_call: TRBV3-1
j_call: TRBJ2-2
d_call: -
cdr3_aa: CASSRTANTGELFF
cdr3_nt: TGTGCCAGCAGCCGGACTGCGAACACCGGGGAGCTGTTTTTT

clone_size: many
v_call: TRBV11-2
j_call: TRBJ2-1
d_call: TRBD1
cdr3_aa: CASSFGTGQYNEQFF
cdr3_nt: TGTGCCAGCAGCTTTGGGACAGGCCAATACAATGAGCAGTTCTTC

clone_size: many
v_call: TRBV7-8
j_call: TRBJ1-1
d_call: -
cdr3_aa: CASSSPPFGTEAFF
cdr3_nt: TGTGCCAGCAGCTCCCCACCATTTGGCACTGAAGCTTTCTTT

clone_size: many
v_call: TRBV11-2
j_call: TRBJ1-4
d_call: -
cdr3_aa: CASSLAAGGQSQKLFF
cdr3_nt: TGTGCCAGCAGCTTAGCCGCTGGGGGCCAGAGTCAAAAACTGTTTTTT

clone_size: many
v_call: TRBV13
j_call: TRBJ2-3
d_call: -
cdr3_aa: CASSLGLRSRTDTQYF
cdr3_nt: TGTGCCAGCAGCTTAGGCCTCCGAAGTCGCACAGATACGCAGTATTTT

clone_size: many
v_call: TRBV12-3/TRBV12-4
j_call: TRBJ1-5
d_call: -
cdr3_aa: CASSLRQSSQPQHF
cdr3_nt: TGTGCCAGCAGTCTCCGACAGAGTAGTCAGCCCCAGCATTTT

clone_size: few
v_call: TRBV19
j_call: TRBJ1-4
d_call: -
cdr3_aa: CASHAGVGEKLFF
cdr3_nt: TGTGCCAGTCACGCAGGAGTCGGTGAAAAACTGTTTTTT

clone_size: many
v_call: TRBV28
j_call: TRBJ1-1
d_call: -
cdr3_aa: CASSFRFGGVNTEAFF
cdr3_nt: TGTGCCAGCAGTTTTAGGTTCGGCGGAGTGAACACTGAAGCTTTCTTT

clone_size: many
v_call: TRBV18
j_call: TRBJ1-1
d_call: -
cdr3_aa: CASSQQWVAEAFF
cdr3_nt: TGTGCCAGCTCACAGCAGTGGGTTGCTGAAGCTTTCTTT

clone_size: many
v_call: TRBV6-1
j_call: TRBJ2-2
d_call: TRBD2
cdr3_aa: CASSSPSGLRTGELFF
cdr3_nt: TGTGCCAGCAGCTCCCCTAGCGGGTTAAGGACCGGGGAGCTGTTTTTT

clone_size: many
v_call: TRBV11-3
j_call: TRBJ2-5
d_call: -
cdr3_aa: CASSLGHGQGETQYF
cdr3_nt: TGTGCCAGCAGCTTGGGACACGGGCAGGGAGAGACCCAGTACTTC

clone_size: many
v_call: TRBV2
j_call: TRBJ2-2
d_call: TRBD2
cdr3_aa: CASIQREGFTGELFF
cdr3_nt: TGTGCCAGCATCCAGCGGGAGGGCTTCACCGGGGAGCTGTTTTTT

clone_size: few
v_call: TRBV4-2
j_call: TRBJ2-3
d_call: -
cdr3_aa: CASSQGGGAPTDTQYF
cdr3_nt: TGTGCCAGCAGCCAAGGAGGCGGGGCGCCCACAGATACGCAGTATTTT

clone_size: many
v_call: TRBV29-1
j_call: TRBJ1-1
d_call: -
cdr3_aa: CSSRGGGTMTEAFF
cdr3_nt: TGCAGCTCCCGAGGGGGGGGGACGATGACTGAAGCTTTCTTT

clone_size: many
v_call: TRBV6-1
j_call: TRBJ2-4
d_call: TRBD1
cdr3_aa: CASSSRDRVAKNIQYF
cdr3_nt: TGTGCCAGCAGTTCCCGGGACAGGGTAGCCAAAAACATTCAGTACTTC

clone_size: -
v_call: TRBV7-6
j_call: TRBJ2-7
d_call: -
cdr3_aa: CASSLGAGQSYEQYF
cdr3_nt: TGTGCCAGCAGCTTAGGGGCAGGACAATCCTACGAGCAGTACTTC